This T cell receptor beta chain is from a study of blood T cell repertoires in COVID-19 (dated by TCRdb to 2020 to 2021). Regarding the study in general: Samples covering the acute and convalescent phases of COVID-19 were provided by collaborators in the United States, Italy and Spain. The material from the prospective study consisted of cDNA or gDNA derived from T cells, B-cell-depleted T cells, or PBMCs. The dataset comprised deeply sampled blood TCRbeta repertoires from subjects exposed to, actively infected with, or recovered from COVID-19. The repertoires were made available in a free public database intended to serve as a resource for research on the immune response to SARS-CoV-2. The samples were drawn from two sources: the first 160 participants of the ongoing ImmuneRACE study, and some 1,300 subjects contributed by 6 global collaborators. A de-identified subject ID, COVID-19 status, age in years and sex were almost always included in the sample metadata. Where available, HLA class I and class II types were obtained from metadata supplied by the sample provider rather than from assay-based typing.

Points the paper makes about the study in general: How much clinical and demographic metadata was included differed by source and by participant, and the metadata was provided uncurated.

As to this clone: The antigen it recognizes is unknown. Base qualities are missing; no much larger clone stands one base away.

In the prospective study, participants were about 18 to 95 years old, resided in 20 to 30 geographic areas of the United States, and were enrolled through a virtual design. In the prospective study, participants were assigned to cohorts based on the clinical history participants reported in a screening survey and a study questionnaire. In the prospective study, mobile phlebotomists collected whole blood, serum and a nasopharyngeal or oropharyngeal swab from each participant. Prospective study participants could optionally give additional blood draws and questionnaires over an approximately 2-month period. Before DNA extraction, blood samples from the prospective study were shipped at room temperature or frozen. From V the trimming removes 5 bases and from J it removes 4 bases, while the gene matches leave 9 bases of the junction unaccounted for. Based on the germline V gene, the CDR1 and CDR2 sequences are MNHEY and SVGAGI. The CDR3, cysteine through phenylalanine, is 15 amino acids long. Only CDR3 DNA remains: 45 bases, in frame from the first base.

TCRbeta CDR3 regions were amplified from genomic DNA by means of the immunoSEQ Assay, a bias-controlled multiplex PCR. From the authors' description of their analysis: The number of nucleated cells in each sample was estimated by amplification of reference gene primers within the assay. Sequence reads were collapsed and filtered to measure the absolute abundance of every unique TCRbeta CDR3 rearrangement. Productive Simpson clonality was computed per sample as the square root of Simpson's diversity index over productive rearrangements. The table was pulled from immuneACCESS by TCRdb, which kept in-frame rearrangements only. Such tables lose some clones; where checked, under half of the loss comes from unresolved V genes, and the rest has no known cause. That table gives V, J and clone size, and the DNA gave D and trimming. The sample table lists approximately 200,000 clones, approximately 83% of them with a count of one. Approximately 1.2% of the sample rests with the top ten.

Sequenced material: PBMCs or T cells enriched from blood (not recorded which). This receptor chain uses TRBV6-5 and TRBJ2-3; TRBD1 lines up with 7 middle nucleotides. The clonotype comes from a woman in her forties with acute COVID-19. The sequenced DNA: TGTGCCAGCAGTCCCGGGACAGCTTTTCCAGATACGCAGTATTTT. This sequence encodes CASSPGTAFPDTQYF.